This passage covers 22 T cell receptor beta chains from one sample sequenced in a study of CD8 T cells in ankylosing spondylitis. TCRdb re-derived calls from the 5' RACE reads in MiXCR, one entry per CDR3 protein. The table lists thousands of distinct CDR3 sequences, 2.5% to 3% of them singletons. Source material: blood, either unsorted or a sorted T cell fraction (not recorded which). The receptor set was obtained from a female donor with ankylosing spondylitis or in good health (not recorded which).

At least ten counts were recorded for this clonotype. The rearrangement links TRBV9 to TRBJ2-7; D is uncertain. The germline V and J ends were trimmed by 0 bases and 6 bases, with 4 bases remaining between them. CDR1 and CDR2 from the germline V gene are SGDLS and YYNGEE. This CDR3 contains 11 residues. CDR3 sequence (DNA): TGTGCCAGCAGCGTAGGAAGCGAGCAGTACTTC. Protein product: CASSVGSEQYF.

This clonotype rates as medium-sized. In DNA form, the CDR3 reads TGTGCCAGCAGCGCCCTCGGGTACAGCACAGATACGCAGTATTTT. It yields the protein CASSALGYSTDTQYF. The gene calls are TRBV9 and TRBJ2-3; D is uncertain. V was clipped by 3 bases and J by 0 bases, with 11 bases between them. From germline, CDR1 is SGDLS and CDR2 YYNGEE. The CDR3 sequence is 15 residues long.

This clonotype was seen repeatedly, ten times or more. The rearrangement links TRBV9 to TRBJ1-1; TRBD1 might be the D (6 bases). The CDR3 extends over 16 amino acids. Germline assignment: CDR1 SGDLS and CDR2 YYNGEE. V was shortened by 0 bases and J by 1 base, with 13 bases between the two germline ends. The CDR3 region is CASSVASGAPNTEAFF. The CDR3 DNA follows: TGTGCCAGCAGCGTAGCTTCAGGGGCTCCGAACACTGAAGCTTTCTTT.

This clonotype is classed as medium-sized (0.01 to 0.1%). The J gene is TRBJ2-3, the V gene TRBV9; D unresolved. Trimming pared 3 bases from V and 2 bases from J, leaving 10 bases between. The germline V gene encodes CDR1 SGDLS and CDR2 YYNGEE. This CDR3 contains 14 residues. CDR3 residues: CASSAAADTDTQYF. In DNA, the CDR3 is TGTGCCAGCAGCGCTGCTGCGGACACAGATACGCAGTATTTT.

Ten or more counts support this clonotype. This rearrangement joins TRBV9 to TRBJ2-2; D possibly corresponds to TRBD2 (7 bases). The length of the CDR3 is 15 residues. The V end was cut by 0 bases, the J end by 6 bases, with 12 bases between. Germline V gene lookup returns CDR1 SGDLS and CDR2 YYNGEE. The CDR3 region is CASSVGGGGAGELFF. CDR3 in DNA: TGTGCCAGCAGCGTAGGAGGGGGAGGGGCCGGGGAGCTGTTTTTT.

This clonotype was seen many times. The chain recombines TRBV9 with TRBJ2-3; no definite D call. CDR1 is SGDLS and CDR2 is YYNGEE in the germline V gene. This CDR3 region has 14 residues. V was pared by 3 bases and J by 2 bases, with 10 bases between. The CDR3 DNA reads as TGTGCCAGCAGCGCCGACGGAAACACAGATACGCAGTATTTT. Residues: CASSADGNTDTQYF.

This clonotype has ten or more counts. The chain has TRBV9 and TRBJ2-2; unclear D gene. The CDR3 consists of 12 residues. Germline values: CDR1 SGDLS, CDR2 YYNGEE. The V gene lost 4 bases and the J gene lost 8 bases, with 9 bases spanning the gap. CDR3 nucleotide sequence: TGTGCCAGCAGCCCGCAGTCTGGGGAGCTGTTTTTT. This encodes CASSPQSGELFF. The full variable domain, completed using reference TRBV9 and TRBJ2-2, is DSGVTQTPKHLITATGQRVTLRCSPRSGDLSVYWYQQSLDQGLQFLIQYYNGEERAKGNILERFSAQQFPDLHSELNLSSLELGDSALYFCASSPQSGELFFGEGSRLTVL.

This clonotype was detected ten times or more. V is TRBV9 and J is TRBJ1-4, with 7 bases aligning to TRBD1. The CDR3 sequence is 15 residues long. V was pared by 3 bases and J by 8 bases, with 10 bases of the junction left unmatched. The germline V gene encodes CDR1 SGDLS and CDR2 YYNGEE. In DNA, the CDR3 is TGTGCCAGCAGCGCTGAAACAGGGGATGGCGAAAAACTGTTTTTT. It yields the protein CASSAETGDGEKLFF.

This clonotype has at least ten counts. The rearrangement links TRBV9 to TRBJ2-2, with D possibly matching TRBD2 (6 bases). Germline CDR1 is SGDLS and CDR2 is YYNGEE. This CDR3 region has 15 residues. The germline V and J ends were trimmed by 6 bases and 0 bases, with 12 bases remaining between them. The CDR3 here is CASNPEGSNTGELFF. The CDR3 region has the DNA TGTGCCAGCAACCCGGAGGGTTCGAACACCGGGGAGCTGTTTTTT.

This clonotype was counted at least ten times. V gene TRBV9 combines with J gene TRBJ2-2, with 8 bases lining up with TRBD1. The ends lost 5 bases at V and 6 bases at J; junction bases unmatched: 9. Germline CDR1 is SGDLS and CDR2 is YYNGEE. This CDR3 region has 15 residues. The CDR3 here is CASSLGQGWPGELFF. In DNA form, the CDR3 reads TGTGCCAGCAGTCTCGGACAGGGATGGCCCGGGGAGCTGTTTTTT.

This clonotype has ten or more counts. The CDR3 spells CASSVGGGSNEQYF. CDR3 coding DNA: TGTGCCAGCAGCGTAGGGGGGGGTTCCAACGAGCAGTACTTC. The gene calls are TRBV9 and TRBJ2-7; 7 bases agree with TRBD2. V shed 0 bases and J 5 bases; nucleotides not matched to a gene: 5. Germline V CDR1 and CDR2: SGDLS, YYNGEE. This CDR3 is built from 14 residues.

This clonotype is judged medium-sized. This rearrangement joins TRBV9 to TRBJ1-5; maybe TRBD1 (5 bases). The germline gives CDR1 SGDLS, CDR2 YYNGEE. Trimming shortened V by 4 bases and J by 9 bases, and 20 bases separated the two germline ends. This CDR3 contains 15 residues. This CDR3 reads CASSPGGEGSGPQHF. In nucleotides, the CDR3 is TGTGCCAGCAGCCCAGGAGGGGAGGGATCGGGGCCCCAGCATTTT. The full variable domain, with the rest looked up from reference TRBV9 and TRBJ1-5, is DSGVTQTPKHLITATGQRVTLRCSPRSGDLSVYWYQQSLDQGLQFLIQYYNGEERAKGNILERFSAQQFPDLHSELNLSSLELGDSALYFCASSPGGEGSGPQHFGDGTRLSIL.

This clonotype was observed at least ten times. The gene calls are TRBV9 and TRBJ2-3; 11 bases align to TRBD2. J lost 2 bases, V lost 4 bases, and 12 bases had no gene match. The germline gives CDR1 SGDLS, CDR2 YYNGEE. The CDR3 is made up of 18 amino acids. The DNA for the CDR3 is TGTGCCAGCAGCCCAACCGGGACTAGCGGAACTATCACAGATACGCAGTATTTT. Protein: CASSPTGTSGTITDTQYF.

The gene calls are TRBV23-1 and TRBJ2-1; D uncertain. TRBV23-1 carries the ORF label, with uncertain function. The CDR3 consists of 13 residues. Between the trimmed V and J ends, which lost 10 bases and 6 bases, there was a span of 16 bases. The CDR3 is CATCQHMFNEQFF. The DNA of the CDR3 is TGCGCCACCTGTCAACACATGTTCAATGAGCAGTTCTTC.

At least ten counts were recorded for this clonotype. The chain uses TRBV9 and TRBJ2-2, with 7 bases matching TRBD2. The J segment lost 1 base and the V segment lost 1 base, leaving 1 base of the junction unmatched. CDR1 and CDR2 (germline): SGDLS, YYNGEE. This CDR3 is 15 amino acids long. The CDR3 DNA reads as TGTGCCAGCAGCGTAACGGGGGGGAACACCGGGGAGCTGTTTTTT. Translation: CASSVTGGNTGELFF.

In this sample, this clonotype turned up many times. The chain joins TRBV9 to TRBJ2-7; TRBD1 aligns across 7 bases. This CDR3 contains 14 residues. Germline values: CDR1 SGDLS, CDR2 YYNGEE. After removal of 3 bases from V and 2 bases from J, the junction contained 5 bases not matched to a gene. Here the CDR3 DNA reads TGTGCCAGCAGCGAACGGGACAGCACCTACGAGCAGTACTTC. The encoded protein is CASSERDSTYEQYF.

This clonotype was detected ten times or more. The J gene is TRBJ1-2, the V gene TRBV9; no clear D gene. Germline V gives CDR1 SGDLS, CDR2 YYNGEE. Trimming stripped 0 bases from V and 4 bases from J, with 13 bases between. The CDR3 extends over 15 amino acids. CDR3 region: CASSVVSGSPYGYTF. The CDR3 DNA sequence: TGTGCCAGCAGCGTAGTTTCGGGCAGCCCCTATGGCTACACCTTC.

Judged by abundance, this clonotype is medium-sized. The chain couples TRBV9 to TRBJ2-1; no definite D call. Germline-derived CDR1 and CDR2 are SGDLS and YYNGEE. This CDR3 is built from 13 residues. Trimming shortened V by 0 bases and J by 5 bases, and 6 bases separated the two germline ends. Here the CDR3 reads CASSVALHNEQFF. The DNA of the CDR3 is TGTGCCAGCAGCGTAGCACTCCACAATGAGCAGTTCTTC.

This clonotype has a count of ten or more. J is TRBJ2-1 and V is TRBV9; D remains unclear. Germline V lookup: CDR1 SGDLS, CDR2 YYNGEE. The CDR3 contains 13 residues. The V end lost 4 bases, the J end lost 5 bases, and 10 bases lay between the germline ends. CDR3 residues: CASSSSINNEQFF. CDR3 sequence (DNA): TGTGCCAGCAGCTCCTCTATAAACAATGAGCAGTTCTTC.

There are many counts of this clonotype. The genes are TRBV9 and TRBJ1-3, with D tentatively TRBD1 (6 bases). Germline CDR1 and CDR2: SGDLS and YYNGEE. The CDR3 is 16 residues long. The V end lost 3 bases, the J end lost 1 base, and 14 bases lay between the germline ends. The CDR3 protein is CASSAGGGSSGNTIYF. The DNA of the CDR3 is TGTGCCAGCAGCGCCGGGGGGGGCTCTTCTGGAAACACCATATATTTT.

This clonotype was observed at least ten times. This chain links TRBV9 with TRBJ2-1; D might be TRBD1 (6 bases). The CDR3 has 13 amino acids. Germline-derived CDR1 and CDR2 are SGDLS and YYNGEE. V lost 3 bases and J lost 7, with 11 bases in between. CDR3 protein: CASSALQGNEQFF. CDR3 nucleotide sequence: TGTGCCAGCAGCGCCCTCCAGGGGAATGAGCAGTTCTTC. Supplemented by reference TRBV9 and TRBJ2-1, the full variable domain reads DSGVTQTPKHLITATGQRVTLRCSPRSGDLSVYWYQQSLDQGLQFLIQYYNGEERAKGNILERFSAQQFPDLHSELNLSSLELGDSALYFCASSALQGNEQFFGPGTRLTVL.

This clonotype was detected many times. V is TRBV9 and J is TRBJ2-2; the match to TRBD2 covers 8 bases. There are 15 residues in the CDR3. Germline V gene sequence: CDR1 SGDLS, CDR2 YYNGEE. Trimming at V came to 3 bases and at J to 7 bases, leaving 8 bases not matched to a gene. CDR3 bases: TGTGCCAGCAGCGCCCCGGGACTAGTTGACGGGGAGCTGTTTTTT. Translation: CASSAPGLVDGELFF.